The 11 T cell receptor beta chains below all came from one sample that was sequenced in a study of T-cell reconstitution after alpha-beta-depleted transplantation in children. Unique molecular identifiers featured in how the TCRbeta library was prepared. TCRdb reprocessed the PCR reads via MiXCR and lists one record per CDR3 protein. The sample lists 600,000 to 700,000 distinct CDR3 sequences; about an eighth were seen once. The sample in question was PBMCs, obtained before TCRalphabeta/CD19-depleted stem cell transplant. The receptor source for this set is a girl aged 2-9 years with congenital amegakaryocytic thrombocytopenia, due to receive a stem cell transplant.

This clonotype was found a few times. CDR3 region: CASSWDRGSTEAFF. The DNA of the CDR3 is TGTGCCAGCAGTTGGGACAGGGGTAGCACTGAAGCTTTCTTT. The chain recombines TRBV27 with TRBJ1-1; 10 bases fit TRBD1. With 4 bases clipped from V and 4 bases from J, the junction kept 3 bases outside the gene matches. Germline assignment: CDR1 MNHEY and CDR2 SMNVEV (reference sequence). CDR3 size: 14 residues.

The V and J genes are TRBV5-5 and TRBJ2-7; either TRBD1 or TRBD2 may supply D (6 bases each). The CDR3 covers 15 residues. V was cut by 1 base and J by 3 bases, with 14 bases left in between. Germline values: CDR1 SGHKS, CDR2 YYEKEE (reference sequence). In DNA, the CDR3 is TGTGCCAGCAGCTTGTTTAAGGGGGGAGTCTACGAGCAGTACTTC. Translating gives CASSLFKGGVYEQYF.

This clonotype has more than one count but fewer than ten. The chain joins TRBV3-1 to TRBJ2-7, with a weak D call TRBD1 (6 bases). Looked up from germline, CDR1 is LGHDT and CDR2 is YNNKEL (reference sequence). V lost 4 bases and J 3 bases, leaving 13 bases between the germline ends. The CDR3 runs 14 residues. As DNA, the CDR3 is TGTGCCAGCAGCCCTCATCTAGGGGGCTACGAGCAGTACTTC. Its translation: CASSPHLGGYEQYF.

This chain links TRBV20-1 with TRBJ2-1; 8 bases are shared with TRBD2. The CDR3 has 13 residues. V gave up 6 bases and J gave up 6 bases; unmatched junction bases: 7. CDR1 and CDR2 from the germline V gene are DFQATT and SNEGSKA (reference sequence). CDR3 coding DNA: TGCAGTGCGGGTAGCGGGACTTTCAATGAGCAGTTCTTC. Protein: CSAGSGTFNEQFF.

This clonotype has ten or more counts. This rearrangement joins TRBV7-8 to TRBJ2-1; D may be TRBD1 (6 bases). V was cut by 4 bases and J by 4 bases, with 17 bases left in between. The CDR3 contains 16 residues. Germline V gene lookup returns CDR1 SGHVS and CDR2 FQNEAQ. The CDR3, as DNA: TGTGCCAGCAGCTCAGATAGTGGGACAAGTTACAATGAGCAGTTCTTC. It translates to CASSSDSGTSYNEQFF.

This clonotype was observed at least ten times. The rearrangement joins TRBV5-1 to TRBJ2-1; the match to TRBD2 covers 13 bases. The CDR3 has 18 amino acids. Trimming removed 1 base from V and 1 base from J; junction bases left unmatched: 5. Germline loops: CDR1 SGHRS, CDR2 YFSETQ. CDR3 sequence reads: CASSLTSGRAASYNEQFF. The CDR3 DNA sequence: TGCGCCAGCAGCTTGACTAGCGGGAGGGCCGCATCCTACAATGAGCAGTTCTTC.

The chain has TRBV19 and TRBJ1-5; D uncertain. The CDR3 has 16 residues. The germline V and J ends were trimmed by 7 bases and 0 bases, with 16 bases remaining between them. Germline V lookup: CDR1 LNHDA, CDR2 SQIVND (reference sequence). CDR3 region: CASMIVSYYSNQPQHF. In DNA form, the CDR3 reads TGTGCCAGTATGATCGTCAGCTACTATAGCAATCAGCCCCAGCATTTT.

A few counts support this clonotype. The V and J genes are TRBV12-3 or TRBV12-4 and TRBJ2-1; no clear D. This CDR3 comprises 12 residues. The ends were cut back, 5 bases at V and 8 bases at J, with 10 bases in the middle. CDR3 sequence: CASSSDNHEQFF. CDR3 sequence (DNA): TGTGCCAGCAGTAGCGATAACCATGAGCAGTTCTTC.

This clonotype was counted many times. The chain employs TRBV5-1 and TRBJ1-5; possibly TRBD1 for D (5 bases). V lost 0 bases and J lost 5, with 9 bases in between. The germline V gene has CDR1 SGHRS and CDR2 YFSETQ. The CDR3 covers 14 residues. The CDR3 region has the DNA TGCGCCAGCAGCTTGGAGGGGTCAGATCAGCCCCAGCATTTT. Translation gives CASSLEGSDQPQHF.

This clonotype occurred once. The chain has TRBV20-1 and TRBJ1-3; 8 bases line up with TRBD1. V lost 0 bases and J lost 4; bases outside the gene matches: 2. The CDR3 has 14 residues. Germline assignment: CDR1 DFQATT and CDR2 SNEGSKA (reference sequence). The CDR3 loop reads CSARDQGAGNTIYF. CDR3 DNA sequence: TGCAGTGCTAGAGATCAGGGGGCCGGAAACACCATATATTTT.

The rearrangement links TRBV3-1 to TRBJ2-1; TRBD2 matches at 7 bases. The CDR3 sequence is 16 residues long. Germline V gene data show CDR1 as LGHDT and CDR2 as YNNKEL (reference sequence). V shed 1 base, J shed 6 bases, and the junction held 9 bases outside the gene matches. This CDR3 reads CASSQAAGEGSNEQFF. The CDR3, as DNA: TGTGCCAGCAGCCAAGCCGCGGGAGAGGGTTCCAATGAGCAGTTCTTC.